What follows are 29 T cell receptor beta chains derived from one specimen sequenced in a study of blood T cell repertoires in COVID-19. Sequencing used immunoSEQ multiplex PCR; TCRdb keeps in-frame clones, though not all of them. This table has 200,000 to 300,000 clones, about nine tenths appearing once. Sequencing input: peripheral blood. The receptors stem from a man aged 35 to 55 who had recovered from COVID-19.

V usage is TRBV7-6 and J usage is TRBJ2-1, with 7 bases matching TRBD1. The CDR3 loop spans 13 amino acids. With V trimmed by 1 base and J by 7 bases, 1 base remained unmatched. CDR1 SGHVS and CDR2 FNYEAQ come from the germline V gene. The DNA for the CDR3 is TGTGCCAGCAGCTTAGAGGGGGCGAATGAGCAGTTCTTC. Translated: CASSLEGANEQFF. Drawing the rest from reference TRBV7-6 and TRBJ2-1, the complete variable domain is GAGVSQSPRYKVTKRGQDVALRCDPISGHVSLYWYRQALGQGPEFLTYFNYEAQQDKSGLPNDRFSAERPEGSISTLTIQRTEQRDSAMYRCASSLEGANEQFFGPGTRLTVL.

This clone was seen only once. The rearrangement uses TRBV7-2 and TRBJ1-1, with D unresolved. Germline loops: CDR1 SGHTA, CDR2 FQGNSA. The CDR3 is 13 amino acids. Trimming pared 1 base from V and 4 bases from J, leaving 7 bases between. CDR3 loop: CASSLGLLTEAFF. The CDR3 coding sequence is TGTGCCAGCAGCTTAGGACTCCTCACTGAAGCTTTCTTT.

This CDR3 is CASGRTVSYEQYF. Here the CDR3 DNA reads TGTGCTAGTGGGAGGACAGTCTCCTACGAGCAGTACTTC. The chain carries TRBV12-5 and TRBJ2-7; D might be TRBD1 (6 bases). The CDR3 covers 13 residues. Per germline, CDR1 LGHNT and CDR2 FRNRAP. Trimming removed 6 bases at V and 0 bases at J, with 9 bases between.

CDR3 bases: TGTGCCAGCAGTGAATCCCCGCAGGGGAGGGGAGGAAACACCATATATTTT. As protein: CASSESPQGRGGNTIYF. The chain combines TRBV2 with TRBJ1-3; perhaps TRBD1 as D (6 bases). In germline, CDR1 is SNHLY, CDR2 FYNNEI. The V end was cut by 2 bases, the J end by 4 bases, with 18 bases between. The CDR3 runs to 17 residues.

The chain couples TRBV27 to TRBJ2-7; D not certain. Trimming shortened V by 0 bases and J by 5 bases, and 8 bases separated the two germline ends. The CDR3 is made up of 13 amino acids. Germline CDR1 and CDR2: MNHEY and SMNVEV (reference sequence). Here the CDR3 DNA reads TGTGCCAGCAGTTTATCCGAGTTGAACGAGCAGTACTTC. Protein product: CASSLSELNEQYF.

The chain joins TRBV7-2 to TRBJ2-6, with a weak D call TRBD2 (5 bases). Trimming cost V 6 bases and J 0 bases, with 15 bases left between them. Germline CDR1 is SGHTA and CDR2 is FQGNSA. There are 17 residues in the CDR3. The CDR3: CASSPGIRGSGANVLTF. The CDR3, as DNA: TGTGCCAGCAGTCCCGGTATTCGGGGCTCTGGGGCCAACGTCCTGACTTTC. Full variable domain (outside the CDR3, taken from reference TRBV7-2 and TRBJ2-6): GAGVSQSPSNKVTEKGKDVELRCDPISGHTALYWYRQSLGQGLEFLIYFQGNSAPDKSGLPSDRFSAERTGGSVSTLTIQRTQQEDSAVYLCASSPGIRGSGANVLTFGAGSRLTVL.

CDR3 DNA: TGTGCCAGCAGCTCGGTAGCGGGCCTTCAAGAGACCCAGTACTTC. It specifies CASSSVAGLQETQYF. The chain recombines TRBV5-6 with TRBJ2-5; TRBD2 aligns across 7 bases. Germline V lookup: CDR1 SGHDT, CDR2 YYEEEE. V trimming: 3 bases; J trimming: 2 bases; junction bases outside the gene matches: 7. The CDR3 is 15 residues long.

The chain has TRBV5-1 and TRBJ2-5, with D tentatively TRBD1 (7 bases). Germline V CDR1 and CDR2: SGHRS, YFSETQ. V was pared by 7 bases and J by 4 bases, with 11 bases between. CDR3 length equals 12 residues. DNA of the CDR3: TGCGCCAGCGGGCAGGGGGGAGAGACCCAGTACTTC. It is translated as CASGQGGETQYF. Using reference TRBV5-1 and TRBJ2-5 for the parts outside the CDR3, the full variable domain is KAGVTQTPRYLIKTRGQQVTLSCSPISGHRSVSWYQQTPGQGLQFLFEYFSETQRNKGNFPGRFSGRQFSNSRSEMNVSTLELGDSALYLCASGQGGETQYFGPGTRLLVL.

CDR3 region: CASRTGGRVEAFF. The CDR3 nucleotides read TGTGCCAGCAGGACAGGGGGAAGGGTTGAAGCTTTCTTT. This chain joins TRBV19 and TRBJ1-1, with 10 bases fitting TRBD1. The CDR3 length is 13 residues. CDR1 and CDR2 from the germline V gene are LNHDA and SQIVND (reference sequence). Unmatched junction bases numbered 8, after V lost 9 bases and J lost 7 bases.

The chain is built from TRBV23-1 and TRBJ2-6; 10 bases align to TRBD1. TRBV23-1 qualifies as an ORF whose function is uncertain. CDR3 length equals 19 residues. J gave up 0 bases and V 3 bases, and 8 bases lay outside the gene matches. CDR3 nucleotide sequence: TGCGCCAGCAGTCATGTTGGGGACAGGGGAGTCTCTGGGGCCAACGTCCTGACTTTC. Translated, it gives CASSHVGDRGVSGANVLTF.

The sample holds one count of this clone. The V call is TRBV10-1, the J call TRBJ2-5, with D maybe TRBD2 (5 bases). The CDR3 runs to 14 residues. V lost 0 bases and J lost 2, with 7 bases in between. The germline CDR1 and CDR2 sequences are WNHNN and SYGVQD (reference sequence). CDR3 in DNA: TGCGCCAGCAGTGAGTCGGGCGGGCAAGAGACCCAGTACTTC. It is translated as CASSESGGQETQYF.

J is TRBJ2-7 and V is TRBV7-9; TRBD2 matches at 7 bases. V gave up 1 base and J gave up 2 bases; unmatched junction bases: 8. CDR1 is SEHNR and CDR2 is FQNEAQ in the germline V gene (reference sequence). The CDR3 length is 16 residues. This chain's CDR3 is CASSLGGRSGAYEQYF. DNA for the CDR3: TGTGCCAGCAGCTTAGGGGGCCGGAGCGGGGCCTACGAGCAGTACTTC.

The V gene is TRBV5-6, the J gene TRBJ2-1; 8 bases line up with TRBD1. The CDR3 has 15 amino acids. Germline V CDR1 and CDR2: SGHDT, YYEEEE. V trimming: 3 bases; J trimming: 9 bases; junction bases outside the gene matches: 11. The CDR3 nucleotides are TGTGCCAGCAGCTGGAGGACAGGGCCGGGTGGTGAGCAGTTCTTC. Encoded protein: CASSWRTGPGGEQFF.

This chain uses TRBV5-1 with TRBJ2-2; TRBD2 is a possible D gene (6 bases). The V gene lost 0 bases and the J gene lost 6 bases, with 15 bases spanning the gap. CDR1 is SGHRS and CDR2 is YFSETQ in the germline V gene. The CDR3 is made up of 16 amino acids. The CDR3 nucleotides read TGCGCCAGCAGCTTGGAACCGGGCCCGGGGGCCGGGGAGCTGTTTTTT. Protein sequence: CASSLEPGPGAGELFF.

Concerning this clone itself: No DNA is shown, since the ends of the CDR3 on it are uncertain; the CDR3 is the one TCRdb lists. This sequence joins TRBV21-1 and TRBJ1-5. TRBV21-1 is an annotated pseudogene. The CDR3 spans 14 amino acids, including both terminal residues. Here the CDR3 reads CASTVGSGNQPQHF.

The chain joins TRBV7-6 to TRBJ2-3; 8 bases are a match to TRBD2. J gave up 4 bases and V 4 bases, and 10 bases lay outside the gene matches. The length of the CDR3 is 16 residues. Germline CDR1 SGHVS, CDR2 FNYEAQ. The CDR3 DNA is TGTGCCAGCAGCTCTCCCCGGGGGGGCCGCCCAGATACGCAGTATTTT. Translation: CASSSPRGGRPDTQYF.

The chain links TRBV11-2 to TRBJ2-7; maybe TRBD1 (6 bases). Deletions cut 3 bases from V and 3 bases from J, with 12 bases between. Germline CDR1 and CDR2: SGHAT and FQNNGV. This CDR3 is 14 amino acids long. The CDR3 nucleotides are TGTGCCAGCAGCTTGGTTGGCAGGGGCTACGAGCAGTACTTC. Protein: CASSLVGRGYEQYF.

The V and J genes are TRBV18 and TRBJ2-1; 12 bases line up with TRBD2. Germline trimming cut 4 bases from V and 6 bases from J; bases unmatched to any gene: 1. CDR1 and CDR2 (germline): KGHSH, LQKENI. The CDR3 length is 14 residues. CDR3: CASSRGLAGNEQFF. The CDR3 DNA sequence: TGTGCCAGCTCACGGGGACTAGCGGGCAATGAGCAGTTCTTC.

The sample holds one count of this clone. The gene calls are TRBV7-9 and TRBJ2-5; 10 nucleotides line up with TRBD1. In germline, CDR1 is SEHNR, CDR2 FQNEAQ (reference sequence). This CDR3 has 15 residues. The V and J ends lost 5 bases and 5 bases, in that order; junction bases with no gene match: 8. For the CDR3, the DNA is TGTGCCAGCAGCCGACAGACAGGGGGCCAGGAGACCCAGTACTTC. Its translation is CASSRQTGGQETQYF.

This clone showed up just once. V and J are TRBV9 and TRBJ2-7; unclear D gene. This CDR3 is built from 11 residues. V lost 5 bases and J lost 4, with 7 bases in between. In germline, CDR1 is SGDLS, CDR2 YYNGEE. The CDR3 nucleotides are TGTGCCAGCAGTAATAATTACGAGCAGTACTTC. Encoded protein: CASSNNYEQYF.

The chain joins TRBV2 to TRBJ1-2, with D possibly matching TRBD1 (6 bases). Germline values: CDR1 SNHLY, CDR2 FYNNEI. This CDR3 spans 15 amino acids. Between the trimmed V and J ends, which lost 0 bases and 5 bases, there was a span of 13 bases. Written as DNA, the CDR3 is TGTGCCAGCAGTGAAGCAGGCAGGGGCCCATATGGCTACACCTTC. Protein sequence: CASSEAGRGPYGYTF.

Of note for this clone: One junction end does not reproduce the germline sequence, and a read error may be involved. The rearrangement joins TRBV9 to TRBJ2-7, with D possibly being TRBD2 (5 bases). The CDR3 totals 8 residues. CDR1 and CDR2 (germline): SGDLS, YYNGEE. The CDR3 DNA sequence: TGTGCCAGCAGCCTCGGGGACTTC. This translates into CASSLGDF.

The chain links TRBV10-3 to TRBJ2-1; maybe TRBD2 (6 bases). Germline V CDR1 and CDR2: ENHRY, SYGVKD. The length of the CDR3 is 17 residues. The V and J ends lost 0 bases and 0 bases respectively, with 12 bases between them. DNA of the CDR3: TGTGCCATCAGTGAGTCAGGCGGGGTAAGCTCCTACAATGAGCAGTTCTTC. Translation: CAISESGGVSSYNEQFF.

This rearrangement joins TRBV9 to TRBJ1-5; weak D call: TRBD1 (6 bases). Germline V lookup: CDR1 SGDLS, CDR2 YYNGEE. The V end lost 0 bases, the J end lost 10 bases, and 17 bases lay between the germline ends. There are 15 residues in the CDR3. The CDR3 nucleotides read TGTGCCAGCAGCGTAGACGGGGGGCGAGCGTCCCCCCAGCATTTT. Residues: CASSVDGGRASPQHF.

The genes are TRBV5-1 and TRBJ2-7, with D possibly TRBD1 on 6 matching bases. The germline CDR1 and CDR2 sequences are SGHRS and YFSETQ. V lost 4 bases, J lost 6 bases, and 20 bases lay in between. The CDR3 covers 15 residues. The CDR3 loop reads CASSLEGQGPLEQYF. The CDR3 nucleotides read TGCGCCAGCAGCCTGGAAGGGCAGGGGCCACTCGAGCAGTACTTC.

V and J are TRBV2 and TRBJ2-3; tentatively, D is TRBD2 (6 bases). Per germline, CDR1 SNHLY and CDR2 FYNNEI. CDR3 length: 15 amino acids. Trimming removed 7 bases at V and 3 bases at J, with 17 bases between. The DNA for the CDR3 is TGTGCCAGCACCCGAGGAGGGCTGGGGACAGATACGCAGTATTTT. Translation: CASTRGGLGTDTQYF. The whole variable domain, filled in from reference TRBV2 and TRBJ2-3, reads EPEVTQTPSHQVTQMGQEVILRCVPISNHLYFYWYRQILGQKVEFLVSFYNNEISEKSEIFDDQFSVERPDGSNFTLKIRSTKLEDSAMYFCASTRGGLGTDTQYFGPGTRLTVL.

The chain joins TRBV6-2 or TRBV6-3 to TRBJ2-7; 10 positions match TRBD2. CDR1 is MNHEY and CDR2 is SVGEGT in the germline V gene. The V segment lost 5 bases and the J segment 5 bases; nucleotides outside the gene matches: 6. CDR3 length equals 14 residues. CDR3 residues: CASSLAGVAHEQYF. CDR3 nucleotides: TGTGCCAGCAGTCTAGCGGGAGTTGCCCACGAGCAGTACTTC.

The rearrangement uses TRBV6-5 and TRBJ2-3; D remains unclear. The CDR3 is 11 amino acids. Trimming took 6 bases from V and 5 from J, leaving 6 bases between them. The V gene's germline CDR1 is MNHEY and CDR2 SVGAGI. CDR3 DNA: TGTGCCAGCAGCAGGAAAGATACGCAGTATTTT. It specifies CASSRKDTQYF.

V gene TRBV11-3 combines with J gene TRBJ2-7; a weak D match, TRBD2 (5 bases). V lost 4 bases and J 0 bases, leaving 7 bases between the germline ends. Germline V gene lookup returns CDR1 SGHNT and CDR2 YENEEA. This CDR3 has 13 residues. The CDR3: CASSSRGSYEQYF. As DNA, the CDR3 is TGTGCCAGCAGCTCCCGGGGCTCCTACGAGCAGTACTTC.